Listed here is a single TCR beta chain. The CDR3 has 12 amino acids. The V gene lost 2 bases and the J gene lost 6 bases, with 5 bases spanning the gap. Germline V gives CDR1 MDHEN, CDR2 SYDVKM. This record belongs to a study of preoperative IRX-2 immunotherapy in early breast cancer. This sample's treatment: preoperative locoregional IRX-2 cytokine immunotherapy. Preoperative locoregional IRX-2 cytokine immunotherapy was tested in the phase Ib source study. Profiled with immunoSEQ multiplex PCR; TCRdb holds only in-frame clones, not every one. The sample lists some 99,000 clones, around 86% occurring once.

This clonotype originated in a human donor with breast cancer. Sample: tumor tissue, taken after IRX-2 immunotherapy. The chain is built from TRBV28 and TRBJ1-5; D call uncertain. The CDR3 region has the DNA TGTGCCAGCAGTTTAGCGAGTCAGCCCCAGCATTTT. Protein: CASSLASQPQHF.